In this sample, the clone carrying this TCR beta chain turned up a few times. This record comes from a study of blood T cells in healthy people across ages. Sample-barcoded 5' priming and a J-beta primer mix drove a second PCR of roughly 6 to 12 cycles. Using its own MiXCR run on the 5' RACE reads, TCRdb lists one record per CDR3 protein. The data show about 800,000 distinct CDR3 sequences, with roughly 64% seen just once and over 20% held by the top ten. Healthy Russian Caucasian donors spanned ages about 6 to 100 years. Per the germline V gene, CDR1 is SEHNR and CDR2 is FQNEAQ (reference sequence). The CDR3 totals 14 residues. The V end was cut by 3 bases, the J end by 3 bases, with 11 bases between.

The chain recombines TRBV7-9 with TRBJ1-2, with a weak D call TRBD1 (6 bases). The TCR originated in a man aged 30-40 years in good health. The specimen sequenced was blood. The CDR3 protein is CASSFRGTDYGYTF. The CDR3 DNA reads TGTGCCAGCAGCTTTAGGGGGACTGACTATGGCTACACCTTC. The full variable domain, completed using reference TRBV7-9 and TRBJ1-2, is DTGVSQNPRHKITKRGQNVTFRCDPISEHNRLYWYRQTLGQGPEFLTYFQNEAQLEKSRLLSDRFSAERPKGSFSTLEIQRTEQGDSAMYLCASSFRGTDYGYTFGSGTRLTVV.